Sequencing of this T cell receptor beta chain was carried out in a study of radiation and T cells in renal cell carcinoma. Study-level background: Nephrectomy followed 15 Gy stereotactic body radiation by 4 weeks.

A note on this clone: Its antigen remains unknown.

Time point described: blood 2 weeks post-SBRT. Treatment given: 15 Gy SBRT to primary tumor, nephrectomy 4 weeks later. Study observations and caveats: Without pretreatment biopsies, baseline tumor clonotype presence was undetermined.

Here immunoSEQ multiplex PCR was the method, and the copy in TCRdb shows in-frame clones only, minus some. The sample comprises about 130,000 clones, about 88% of which are singletons, and approximately 5.8% rests with the top ten. The CDR3 has 16 residues. The germline CDR1 and CDR2 sequences are SGDLS and YYNGEE. V lost 0 bases to trimming and J lost 7 bases, with 17 bases between them. This receptor was taken from a woman aged 70-85 years with renal cell carcinoma. The input for sequencing was blood, taken from a patient whose treatment included radiotherapy and nephrectomy. The chain is built from TRBV9 and TRBJ2-1; TRBD1 or TRBD2 may be the D gene (5 bases each). The CDR3 sequence is CASSVAGGARENEQFF. In DNA, the CDR3 is TGTGCCAGCAGCGTAGCCGGAGGAGCCAGGGAGAATGAGCAGTTCTTC.